This TCR beta chain comes out of a study of Ad26.COV2.S vaccination and SARS-CoV-2 variants. The table came from immunoSEQ multiplex PCR; TCRdb's copy has only in-frame clones and leaves some out. This sample has hundreds of thousands of clones, with 80% to 95% found just once. Losses at the gene ends were 6 bases for V and 8 bases for J; bases not matched to a gene: 4. This CDR3 contains 13 residues. Germline values: CDR1 WNHNN, CDR2 SYGVQD (reference sequence). Documented treatment: 15 to 20 received Ad26.COV2.S at low or high dose, single or two shots; several received placebo; per-sample allocation not given. Specimen acquisition occurred on day 63 following the initial vaccine or placebo injection.

This specimen was peripheral blood, taken in a trial of Ad26.COV2.S vaccine versus placebo. The TCR was taken from a person aged 18-60 years who received the Ad26.COV2.S COVID-19 vaccine or a placebo. The chain employs TRBV10-1 and TRBJ2-1; TRBD2 matches 10 bases. The CDR3 DNA sequence: TGCGCCAGCAGGACTAGCGGGTATCATGAGCAGTTCTTC. Its protein product is CASRTSGYHEQFF.